This T cell receptor (beta chain) was sequenced during a study of blood T cell repertoires in COVID-19. Overall study context: Samples taken during acute and convalescent COVID-19 were collected in the United States, Italy and Spain. From T cells, B-cell-depleted T cells, or PBMCs came the material, which was cDNA or gDNA.

Sequencing used immunoSEQ multiplex PCR; TCRdb keeps in-frame clones, though not all of them. This sample has around 300,000 clones; roughly nine tenths occur once, and the top ten carry about 1.7%. V lost 2 bases and J lost 0, with 11 bases in between. CDR1 is GTSNPN, CDR2 SVGIG, per germline (reference sequence). The CDR3 sequence is 14 residues long. Participants came from about two dozen US areas, aged roughly 18 to 95 years. Two consecutive negative NP/OP PCR tests, clearance, or resolved symptoms defined Cohort 3 recovery. The rearrangement joins TRBV30 to TRBJ2-7, with D perhaps TRBD2 (6 bases). The clonotype was recovered from a woman in her 40s who had recovered from COVID-19. The sequenced material came from PBMCs or T cells enriched from blood (not recorded which). The CDR3, as DNA: TGTGCCTGGAGTCCTGGGAGGACCTCCTACGAGCAGTACTTC. It yields the protein CAWSPGRTSYEQYF.